Sequencing of this T cell receptor (beta chain) was carried out in a study of cytomegalovirus exposure and HLA in healthy donors (dated by TCRdb to the late 2010s). With respect to the entire study: An earlier analysis of several hundred of the donors reported 250 to 300 Gb of sequence data and 117 million unique TCR beta sequences obtained from about 170 million T cells. Donor age, sex, ethnicity and CMV serostatus were compiled alongside the repertoire data. Typing coverage differed by locus: A, B, C, DRB1 and DQB1 were typed in roughly 629-630 donors, DQA1 in 522, DPA1 in some 570, and DPB1 in about 450. The study aimed to test whether cataloging public T cell receptors could reveal signatures of past pathogen exposure. Rather than using new phenotypic data, the later analysis identified candidate immune exposures from TCR beta sequences and from how often those sequences occurred across donors. Among some 400 genotyped donors of the cohort, an average of approximately 230,000 unique TCR beta nucleotide sequences were sequenced per donor, roughly a sixth of them non-productive. Genome-wide SNP genotypes for about 55% of the roughly 670 donors were used in a later genetic analysis, which treated that subset as a discovery cohort. The study combined high-throughput TCR immunosequencing, statistical association of individual TCRs with disease status, and machine learning to predict cytomegalovirus infection status. Around 300 gigabases of sequencing data and some 85 million unique TCR sequences were included in an early release covering several hundred HLA-typed donors. An earlier analysis of more than 450 of the donors used high-throughput TCR beta sequencing to judge whether each TCR beta V gene segment behaved as functional or pseudogenic. A handful of DR-DQ haplotypes were handled as single units for association and clustering because linkage in the cohort was strong. The study used immunosequencing to profile the T cell repertoires of 670 or so subjects and linked those repertoires to cytomegalovirus serostatus. Every discovery cohort repertoire had been produced on one sequencing platform. Among the roughly 390 genotyped donors, around 81% belonged to the genetic ancestry cluster associated with self-reported Caucasian donors. To study patterns of TCR occurrence, a later analysis re-analyzed previously published TCR beta repertoires from hundreds of donors and added high-resolution HLA genotyping. HLA typing included class I and class II loci at four-digit resolution. A separate validation cohort of 100 to 150 different subjects was used in addition to the 666-subject first cohort. Overall study results and their limits: In an earlier analysis of several hundred of the donors, most TCR beta V segments were observed in productive rearrangements about 87% or about 30% of the time, broadly matching IMGT annotations. In vitro tests confirmed that a few of the cytomegalovirus-associated TCR beta chains recognize cytomegalovirus antigens. Compared with equally common non-associated chains, HLA-associated TCR beta chains in a later analysis were more clonally expanded and had lower generation probabilities. Because counts were too low, more than 15 rarely observed V segments, including chromosome 9 orphons, were excluded from the earlier analysis of under 650 of the donors. According to a later genetic analysis, donors in an Asian-associated ancestry cluster had fewer N-insertions in productive TCRs than the roughly 700-donor mean. Presence/absence analyses assumed roughly uniform sequencing depth across donors, an assumption that may not hold. When HLA alleles, especially DR and DQ, strongly co-occurred, attributing TCR associations to individual alleles was difficult. Linkage disequilibrium might explain the correlated functional status among segregating V segments, but an unknown experimental factor could not be ruled out. A later analysis found that most CMV-associated TCR beta chains appeared HLA-restricted, with HLA associations seemingly driven largely by CMV exposure. A later genetic analysis associated a missense DCLRE1C variant with V-gene and J-gene trimming of TCR beta chains, and an independent cohort replicated the association. Some IMGT-functional V segments, including TRBV6-2 and TRBV6-3, could not be told apart with the 87-base-pair reads, so those segments were excluded. A later analysis reported that several top co-occurrence clusters appeared linked to parvovirus B19, influenza, CMV and Epstein-Barr virus. The study listed 164 TCR beta chains as associated with cytomegalovirus. CMV serostatus was the only immune exposure information available for the cohort. Only TCR beta chains were sequenced in this cohort, and the absence of alpha or paired-chain data limited detectable features. Because some donors lacked HLA typing at each locus, the association tests relied only on the typed subset. Most TCR sequences were seen in very few donors, while some public TCRs were found in many individuals. A cluster of highly shared sequence variants was judged likely to be a technical artifact of the sequencing pipeline. In a later analysis, TCR association rates were found to vary across HLA loci, with the most associated TCRs seen for DRB1 alleles and the fewest for HLA-C alleles. A further reported finding was that TCR beta sequences accurately predicted the HLA-A and HLA-B alleles for most subjects in the first cohort. A later analysis associated about 17,000 TCR beta sequences with specific HLA alleles at a false discovery rate of 0.05. It was suggested by the authors that the approach could potentially be generalized to other disease states and immunological phenotypes. The classifier was reported to diagnose cytomegalovirus status with high specificity and sensitivity in both the original and validation cohorts.

Counted from cysteine to phenylalanine, this CDR3 has 16 amino acids. Kept here is only the CDR3 DNA, which spans 48 bases and is read in frame from base 1. The CDR1 and CDR2 encoded by the germline V gene are LGHNA and YSLEER. A word on this clone: Its antigen is not yet known. No much larger clonotype is one base removed from it; base qualities were not supplied.

The library came from the immunoSEQ multiplex PCR assay. For the multiplex PCR, a mixture combining 60 forward primers for TCR Vbeta segments and 13 reverse primers for TCR Jbeta segments was used. Amplification of the CDR3 region of rearranged TCR beta genes was performed with a multiplex PCR assay on genomic DNA. The amplified TCR beta libraries were sequenced on the Illumina HiSeq System as 87-base-pair reads. Processing in the source paper ran as follows. Across the roughly 600 repertoires, a later analysis counted roughly 77 million unique TCR beta chains, around 10 million of which were shared by at least two donors. Raw reads were error-corrected and collapsed into unique sequences with a nearest-neighbor algorithm that merged closely related sequences to remove PCR and sequencing errors. To assign V, D and J gene segments, CDR3 sequences were aligned to IMGT reference sequences. For a sequence to be retained, at least a six-nucleotide match to both a V gene segment and a J gene segment was required. A rearrangement was called productive if the CDR3 had no stop codons and remained in frame with V and J, and every other rearrangement was called non-productive. CDR3 was defined by IMGT convention, running from the second conserved V-encoded cysteine to the conserved J-encoded phenylalanine. In an earlier analysis of 500 to 650 of the donors, sequences lacking an unambiguous match to a single V gene segment were excluded. In an earlier analysis of several hundred of the donors, V segments were called functional above 56.7% productive rearrangements and were called segregating when the between-donor standard deviation exceeded 5%. A statistical classification framework was built to diagnose cytomegalovirus status from the catalog of TCR beta chain sequences. In a later analysis, TCR nucleotide sequences were compared against IMGT/GENE-DB human TR gene sequences so that V and J genes could be assigned. The TCRdist pipeline was used in a later analysis to assign CDR3 sequences and most-parsimonious VDJ recombination scenarios. In a later analysis, every TCR beta chain was defined by the combination of its CDR3 amino acid sequence and its V-gene family, and reads without a unique V-gene family were dropped. As a way to deal with suspected cross-contamination and a sequencing artifact, a later analysis dropped 592 nucleotide sequences that were highly shared and had low generation probability. For each public chain, a later analysis derived a clonal expansion index from normalized ranks of inferred template counts within each repertoire. In a later analysis, generation probabilities were computed with a VDJ recombination model fitted to out-of-frame rearrangements, and the resulting probabilities were checked against IGoR. In a later analysis, TCR-TCR, TCR-HLA and TCR-CMV co-occurrence was scored with hypergeometric tests, and a repertoire-size bias correction was applied to TCR pairs. False discovery rates were estimated in a later analysis by permuting HLA or CMV assignments 20 times. A later analysis grouped co-occurring TCRs with DBSCAN, adding TCRdist sequence similarity when clustering within HLA-allele-positive subsets. Repertoires with fewer than 30,000 or more than 120,000 public chains, plus five repertoires with anomalous nucleotide sharing, were excluded from co-occurrence clustering. Sourced from immuneACCESS, this table was stored by TCRdb with only in-frame sequences that have V and J called. A share of the clones is absent; for the studies checked, an unresolved V gene accounts for under half, and the remainder has no known explanation. That table gives V, J and clone size, and the DNA gave D and trimming. Present in this sample are 90,000 to 150,000 clones, 65% to 85% of which were seen just once. The top ten clones comprise about 0.22% of the sample.

The cohort was made up of approximately 670 healthy bone marrow donors. At the time of sampling, every cohort member was nominally healthy, though immune exposures that went unrecorded were likely present. The donor tested CMV seronegative and was one of the 352 seronegative cohort members. Every donor gave a peripheral blood sample, and the peripheral blood mononuclear cells from that sample were used for TCR beta sequencing. The Qiagen DNeasy Blood Extraction Kit was used to extract genomic DNA from the blood cell samples. The TCR comes from a man aged 50-59 years in good health and CMV-seronegative. Input material: PBMCs. The chain is encoded by TRBV4-3 joined to TRBJ2-5, with a weak D call of TRBD2 (5 bases match). The J call is in doubt because the DNA end fits TRBJ2-7 better. In nucleotide form, the sequence is TGCGCCAGCAGCCAAGATCTCTCCGCCGGGGACTACGAGCAGTACTTC. Its protein is CASSQDLSAGDYEQYF.